Listed below are T cell receptor beta chains from one sample, sequenced in a study of T cells in Graves' hyperthyroidism and ophthalmopathy. TCRdb passed the multiplex PCR reads through MiXCR, listing each CDR3 protein once. This table holds some 180,000 distinct CDR3 sequences, around 16% found once. Sample: blood. These receptors were obtained from a woman in her forties or fifties with Graves' hyperthyroidism. Each CDR3 is given with its conserved first and last residue. Fields, in order: J gene, V gene, clone size, D gene, CDR3 protein, CDR3 DNA. The D gene is left open where the match is weak. Some rows have no size entry. The others give once, few or many, or a class for an expanded clone.

J: TRBJ2-1
V: TRBV19
size: many
D: NA
CDR3: CASSQIEADNEQFF
DNA: TGTGCCAGTAGTCAAATCGAGGCAGACAATGAGCAGTTCTTC

J: TRBJ2-5
V: TRBV6-1
size: many
D: TRBD2
CDR3: CASASGDQETQYF
DNA: TGTGCCAGCGCTAGCGGGGACCAAGAGACCCAGTACTTC

J: TRBJ1-5
V: TRBV12-3/TRBV12-4
size: many
D: NA
CDR3: CASRQGDAAHF
DNA: TGTGCCAGCAGGCAAGGGGACGCAGCGCATTTT

J: TRBJ1-1
V: TRBV6-1
size: NA
D: NA
CDR3: CASTSPASGPEAFF
DNA: TGTGCCAGCACCTCCCCCGCGTCGGGACCAGAAGCTTTCTTT

J: TRBJ2-2
V: TRBV19
size: few
D: NA
CDR3: CASSILGAVRELFF
DNA: TGTGCCAGTAGTATCCTGGGTGCGGTACGGGAGCTGTTTTTT

J: TRBJ2-7
V: TRBV20-1
size: NA
D: NA
CDR3: CSAREIPIPSYEQYF
DNA: TGCAGTGCTAGAGAAATTCCCATTCCCAGCTACGAGCAGTACTTC

J: TRBJ1-4
V: TRBV9
size: NA
D: NA
CDR3: CASSPPAGEKLFF
DNA: TGTGCCAGCAGCCCCCCCGCAGGGGAAAAACTGTTTTTT

J: TRBJ1-1
V: TRBV18
size: many
D: TRBD1
CDR3: CASSPLTGEDFTEAFF
DNA: TGTGCCAGCTCACCACTAACAGGGGAGGATTTCACTGAAGCTTTCTTT

J: TRBJ2-4
V: TRBV20-1
size: few
D: NA
CDR3: CSARDVSGNIQYF
DNA: TGCAGTGCTAGAGACGTTTCGGGAAACATTCAGTACTTC

J: TRBJ1-5
V: TRBV7-8
size: many
D: NA
CDR3: CASSLARDSFYSNQPQHF
DNA: TGTGCCAGCAGCTTAGCGCGCGACAGCTTTTATAGCAATCAGCCCCAGCATTTT

J: TRBJ1-6
V: TRBV20-1
size: NA
D: TRBD1
CDR3: CSARDMGRDSNNSPLHF
DNA: TGCAGTGCTAGAGATATGGGAAGGGACAGTAATAATTCACCCCTCCACTTT

J: TRBJ2-1
V: TRBV6-4
size: NA
D: TRBD2
CDR3: CASWVSGRASEQFF
DNA: TGTGCCAGCTGGGTTAGCGGGAGGGCCAGTGAGCAGTTCTTC

J: TRBJ1-1
V: TRBV7-9
size: NA
D: TRBD1
CDR3: CASNIYGTGAGDTEAFF
DNA: TGTGCCAGCAACATCTACGGGACAGGAGCCGGGGACACTGAAGCTTTCTTT

J: TRBJ2-2
V: TRBV4-2
size: few
D: NA
CDR3: CASSQGEVGPGELFF
DNA: TGTGCCAGCAGCCAGGGGGAGGTGGGACCCGGGGAGCTGTTTTTT

J: TRBJ2-1
V: TRBV6-1
size: NA
D: NA
CDR3: CASREQGRQFF
DNA: TGTGCCAGCAGAGAACAGGGAAGGCAGTTCTTC

J: TRBJ1-6
V: TRBV5-1
size: many
D: TRBD1
CDR3: CASSMKTGDSSPLHF
DNA: TGCGCCAGCAGCATGAAGACAGGGGATAGTTCACCCCTCCACTTT

J: TRBJ2-5
V: TRBV20-1
size: NA
D: TRBD2
CDR3: CSARRLAGKETQYF
DNA: TGCAGTGCTAGGAGACTAGCGGGCAAAGAGACCCAGTACTTC

J: TRBJ2-6
V: TRBV25-1
size: few
D: TRBD2
CDR3: CASSEGTSGRRAGANVLTF
DNA: TGTGCCAGCAGTGAAGGGACTAGCGGGAGGAGGGCTGGGGCCAACGTCCTGACTTTC

J: TRBJ2-1
V: TRBV7-2
size: many
D: NA
CDR3: CASSLVASWNNEQFF
DNA: TGTGCCAGCAGCTTAGTCGCTAGCTGGAACAATGAGCAGTTCTTC

J: TRBJ1-2
V: TRBV27
size: NA
D: TRBD1
CDR3: CASSPITGTGTNYGYTF
DNA: TGTGCCAGCAGTCCAATAACCGGGACAGGGACCAACTATGGCTACACCTTC